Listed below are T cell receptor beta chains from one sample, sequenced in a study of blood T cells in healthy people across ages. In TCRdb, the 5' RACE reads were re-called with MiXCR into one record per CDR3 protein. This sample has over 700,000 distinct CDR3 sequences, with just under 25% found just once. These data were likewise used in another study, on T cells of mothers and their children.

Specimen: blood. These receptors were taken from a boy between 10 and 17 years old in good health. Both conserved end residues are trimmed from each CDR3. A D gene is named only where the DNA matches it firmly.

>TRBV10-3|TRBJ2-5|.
AANWAPQETQY
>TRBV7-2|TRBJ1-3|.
ASSLAGLGNTIY
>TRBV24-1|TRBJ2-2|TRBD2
ATSDLGSGDTGELF
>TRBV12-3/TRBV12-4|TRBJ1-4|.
ASSFSGRVEKLF
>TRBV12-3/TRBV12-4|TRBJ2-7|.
ASTLRY
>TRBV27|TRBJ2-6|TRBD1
ASSSYDRVGANVLT
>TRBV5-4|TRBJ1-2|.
ASSLDKQPVGTLENYGYT
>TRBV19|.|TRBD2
ASSTLAGGPNEQF
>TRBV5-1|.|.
ASSPGKLAYEQY
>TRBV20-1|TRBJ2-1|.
SARAPRLDNEQF
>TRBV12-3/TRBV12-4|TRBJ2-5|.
ASSSWVGVLQETQY
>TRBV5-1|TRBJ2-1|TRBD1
ASVSVGQGVHEQF
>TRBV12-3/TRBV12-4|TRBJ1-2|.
ASSLSPNYGYT
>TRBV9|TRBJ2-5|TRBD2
ASSVEPSGRSETQY
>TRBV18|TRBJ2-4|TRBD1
ASSPKDRGVGKNIQY
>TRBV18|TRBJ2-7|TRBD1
ASSPRGGWEQY